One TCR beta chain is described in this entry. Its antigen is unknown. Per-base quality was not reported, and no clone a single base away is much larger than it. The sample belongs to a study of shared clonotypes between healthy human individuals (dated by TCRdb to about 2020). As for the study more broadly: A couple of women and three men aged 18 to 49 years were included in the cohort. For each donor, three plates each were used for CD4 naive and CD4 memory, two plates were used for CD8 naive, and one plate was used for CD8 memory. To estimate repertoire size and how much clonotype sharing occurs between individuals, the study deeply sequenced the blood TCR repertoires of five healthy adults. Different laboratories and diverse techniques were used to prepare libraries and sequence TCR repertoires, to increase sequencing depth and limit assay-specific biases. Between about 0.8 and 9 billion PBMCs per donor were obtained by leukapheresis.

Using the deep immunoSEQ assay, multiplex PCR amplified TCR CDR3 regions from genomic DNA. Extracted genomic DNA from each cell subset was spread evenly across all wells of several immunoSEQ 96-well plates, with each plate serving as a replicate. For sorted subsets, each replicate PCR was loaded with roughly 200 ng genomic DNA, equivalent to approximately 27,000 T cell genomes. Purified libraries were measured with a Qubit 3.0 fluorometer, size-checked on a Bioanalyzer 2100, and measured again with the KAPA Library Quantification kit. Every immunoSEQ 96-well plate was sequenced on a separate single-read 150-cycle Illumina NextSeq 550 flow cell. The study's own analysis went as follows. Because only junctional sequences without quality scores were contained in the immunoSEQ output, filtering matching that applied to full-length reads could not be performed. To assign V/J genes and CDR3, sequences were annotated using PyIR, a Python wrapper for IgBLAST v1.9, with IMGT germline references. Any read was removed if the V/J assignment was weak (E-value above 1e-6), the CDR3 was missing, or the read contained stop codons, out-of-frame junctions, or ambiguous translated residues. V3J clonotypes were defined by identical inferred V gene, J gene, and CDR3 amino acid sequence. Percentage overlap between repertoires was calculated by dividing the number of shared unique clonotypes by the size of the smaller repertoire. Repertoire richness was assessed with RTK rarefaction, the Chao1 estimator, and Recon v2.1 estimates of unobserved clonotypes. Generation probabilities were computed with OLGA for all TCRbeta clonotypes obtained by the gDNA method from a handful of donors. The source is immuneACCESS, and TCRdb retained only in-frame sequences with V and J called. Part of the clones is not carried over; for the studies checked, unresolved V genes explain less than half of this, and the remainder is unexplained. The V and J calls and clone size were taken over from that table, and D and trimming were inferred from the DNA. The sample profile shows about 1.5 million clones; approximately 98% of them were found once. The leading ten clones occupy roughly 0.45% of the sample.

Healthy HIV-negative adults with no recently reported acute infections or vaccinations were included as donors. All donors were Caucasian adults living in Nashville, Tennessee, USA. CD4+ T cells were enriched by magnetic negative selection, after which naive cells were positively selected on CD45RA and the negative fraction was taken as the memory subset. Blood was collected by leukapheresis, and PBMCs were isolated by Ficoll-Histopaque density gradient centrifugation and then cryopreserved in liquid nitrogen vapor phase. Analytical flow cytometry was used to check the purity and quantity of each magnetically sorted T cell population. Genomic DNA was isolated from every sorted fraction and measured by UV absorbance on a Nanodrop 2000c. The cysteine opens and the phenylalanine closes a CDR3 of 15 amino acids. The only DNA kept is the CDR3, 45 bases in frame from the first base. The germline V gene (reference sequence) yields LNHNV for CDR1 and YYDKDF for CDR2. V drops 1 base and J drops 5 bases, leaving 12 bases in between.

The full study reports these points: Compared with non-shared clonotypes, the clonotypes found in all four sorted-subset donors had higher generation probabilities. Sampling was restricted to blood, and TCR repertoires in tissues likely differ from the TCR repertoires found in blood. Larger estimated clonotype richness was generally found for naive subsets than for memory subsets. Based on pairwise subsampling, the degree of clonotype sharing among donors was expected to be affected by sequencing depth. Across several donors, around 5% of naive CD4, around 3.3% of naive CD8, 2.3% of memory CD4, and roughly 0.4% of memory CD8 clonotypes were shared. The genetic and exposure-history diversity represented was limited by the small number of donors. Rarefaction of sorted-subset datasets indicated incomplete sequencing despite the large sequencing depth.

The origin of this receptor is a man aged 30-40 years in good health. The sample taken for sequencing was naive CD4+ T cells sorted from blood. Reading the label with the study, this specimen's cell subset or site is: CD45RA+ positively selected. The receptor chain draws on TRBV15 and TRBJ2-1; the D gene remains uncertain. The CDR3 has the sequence CATSRGLVPDNEQFF. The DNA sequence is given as TGTGCCACCAGCAGAGGTCTAGTTCCGGACAATGAGCAGTTCTTC.